One sample yielded the 26 T cell receptor beta chains listed below, sequenced in a study of T cells in Graves' hyperthyroidism and ophthalmopathy. Amplification of TCR beta CDR3 regions was performed using RNA transcripts as template. Carried out on the TCR CDR3, a first-round RT-PCR used the HTBI primer set. From the multiplex PCR reads, TCRdb called clonotypes with MiXCR, one entry per CDR3 protein. The sample carries hundreds of thousands of distinct CDR3 sequences, about 19% recorded once. The sequenced sample consisted of blood. The receptors derive from a woman aged 45-60 years with Graves' hyperthyroidism that later progressed to Graves' ophthalmopathy.

This chain connects TRBV18 to TRBJ2-7; 8 positions match TRBD1. The V gene end was trimmed by 0 bases and the J gene end by 0 bases; junction bases not matched to a gene: 4. This CDR3 contains 16 residues. Per germline, CDR1 KGHSH and CDR2 LQKENI. The DNA of the CDR3 is TGTGCCAGCTCACCACCGGACAGGGCTTACTCCTACGAGCAGTACTTC. It encodes CASSPPDRAYSYEQYF.

This clonotype was picked up many times. The chain recombines TRBV7-3 with TRBJ2-1, with 15 nucleotides matching TRBD2. In germline, CDR1 is SGHTA, CDR2 FQGTGA. CDR3 length: 19 amino acids. The J segment lost 9 bases and the V segment lost 4 bases, leaving 16 bases of the junction unmatched. The DNA for the CDR3 is TGTGCCAGCAGCTCATGGACTAGCGGGGGGGTAATTGGCTCGGGTGAGCAGTTCTTC. The encoded protein is CASSSWTSGGVIGSGEQFF.

Worth noting for this clonotype: A much larger clone lies one base from this, so it may be a read error. The gene calls are TRBV3-1 and TRBJ2-1, with a possible D match to TRBD1 (6 bases). V lost 2 bases to trimming and J lost 5 bases, with 10 bases between them. The CDR3 sequence is 14 residues long. Germline CDR1 reads LGHDT; CDR2 reads YNNKEL (reference sequence). For the CDR3, the DNA is TGTGCCAGCAGCCAAACAGGGTACCACAATGAGCAGTTCTTC. Protein: CASSQTGYHNEQFF.

In its sample, this clonotype was seen once. This sequence joins TRBV13 and TRBJ2-1; 11 nucleotides align to TRBD2. J was trimmed by 10 bases and V by 3 bases; bases with no gene match: 2. Germline values: CDR1 PRHDT, CDR2 FYEKMQ (reference sequence). This CDR3 has 13 residues. The DNA for the CDR3 is TGTGCCAGCAGCTTCCGGACTAGCGGGGAGCAGTTCTTC. As protein: CASSFRTSGEQFF. Looking up the rest from reference TRBV13 and TRBJ2-1 gives the full variable domain: AAGVIQSPRHLIKEKRETATLKCYPIPRHDTVYWYQQGPGQDPQFLISFYEKMQSDKGSIPDRFSAQQFSDYHSELNMSSLELGDSALYFCASSFRTSGEQFFGPGTRLTVL.

In this sample, this clonotype turned up a few times. The chain joins TRBV7-8 to TRBJ1-1; TRBD1 agrees at 7 bases. Unmatched junction bases numbered 10, after V lost 4 bases and J lost 2 bases. Per germline, CDR1 SGHVS and CDR2 FQNEAQ. The CDR3 consists of 16 residues. The CDR3 DNA sequence: TGTGCCAGCAGCTCAGGGGGAAGTAGACCTAACACTGAAGCTTTCTTT. This translates into CASSSGGSRPNTEAFF.

This clonotype has more than one count but fewer than ten. The chain uses TRBV6-1 and TRBJ2-3, with D possibly being TRBD2 (6 bases). Per germline, CDR1 MNHNS and CDR2 SASEGT. CDR3 size: 15 residues. V lost 6 bases, J lost 0 bases, and 13 bases lay in between. The CDR3 DNA reads as TGTGCCAGCAGCGCGGGAATACTGAGCACAGATACGCAGTATTTT. It encodes CASSAGILSTDTQYF.

This chain uses TRBV6-1 with TRBJ2-3; no firm D call. The CDR3 loop spans 14 amino acids. Germline-derived CDR1 and CDR2 are MNHNS and SASEGT. Trimming took 4 bases from V and 0 from J, leaving 8 bases between them. The CDR3 nucleotides are TGTGCCAGCAGTGGCTCCGGGAGCACAGATACGCAGTATTTT. It specifies CASSGSGSTDTQYF.

This clonotype was detected a few times. The chain couples TRBV9 to TRBJ2-2; D may be TRBD1 or TRBD2 (5 bases each). Per germline, CDR1 SGDLS and CDR2 YYNGEE. Between the trimmed V and J ends, which lost 4 bases and 0 bases, there was a span of 13 bases. This CDR3 comprises 16 residues. CDR3 loop: CASSPGAGPNTGELFF. The CDR3 DNA reads as TGTGCCAGCAGCCCCGGGGCAGGGCCGAACACCGGGGAGCTGTTTTTT. The entire variable domain, with the rest obtained from reference TRBV9 and TRBJ2-2, is as follows: DSGVTQTPKHLITATGQRVTLRCSPRSGDLSVYWYQQSLDQGLQFLIQYYNGEERAKGNILERFSAQQFPDLHSELNLSSLELGDSALYFCASSPGAGPNTGELFFGEGSRLTVL.

This clonotype has ten or more counts. The chain employs TRBV7-9 and TRBJ2-7; D is possibly TRBD1 (6 bases). Germline-derived CDR1 and CDR2 are SEHNR and FQNEAQ (reference sequence). With 2 bases removed from V and 6 bases from J, the gap between germline ends came to 14 bases. The CDR3 is made up of 14 amino acids. The CDR3 region is CASSLPGQVGEQYF. Here the CDR3 DNA reads TGTGCCAGCAGCTTACCGGGACAAGTAGGCGAGCAGTACTTC.

This clonotype has only a few counts. The rearrangement uses TRBV7-6 and TRBJ2-6, with a weak D call TRBD2 (5 bases). V was clipped by 2 bases and J by 3 bases, with 8 bases between them. The CDR3 has 15 residues. CDR1 SGHVS and CDR2 FNYEAQ come from the germline V gene. In nucleotides, the CDR3 is TGTGCCAGCAGCTTAAGCGGAGATGGGGCCAACGTCCTGACTTTC. Amino acid sequence: CASSLSGDGANVLTF.

Comment on this clonotype: Just one base apart from a much larger clone, this may be a read error. V and J are TRBV6-2 or TRBV6-3 and TRBJ1-2, with D hard to call. The length of the CDR3 is 15 residues. The ends were cut back, 0 bases at V and 5 bases at J, with 13 bases in the middle. Germline CDR1 reads MNHEY; CDR2 reads SVGEGT. Written as DNA, the CDR3 is TGTGCCAGCAGTTACTCGAGCCACGGGGAATATGGCTACACCTTC. Translation: CASSYSSHGEYGYTF.

This clonotype was found many times. This sequence joins TRBV11-3 and TRBJ2-1; 7 nucleotides agree with TRBD2. The V gene end was trimmed by 5 bases and the J gene end by 9 bases; junction bases not matched to a gene: 19. CDR3 length equals 17 residues. The germline V gene has CDR1 SGHNT and CDR2 YENEEA. The CDR3 coding sequence is TGTGCCAGCAGCCCTAGGCGGGGACCGGGAGGCATCGGTGAGCAGTTCTTC. Translating it yields CASSPRRGPGGIGEQFF. Based on the CDR3 plus reference TRBV11-3 and TRBJ2-1, the full variable domain is EAGVVQSPRYKIIEKKQPVAFWCNPISGHNTLYWYLQNLGQGPELLIRYENEEAVDDSQLPKDRFSAERLKGVDSTLKIQPAELGDSAVYLCASSPRRGPGGIGEQFFGPGTRLTVL.

This clonotype was counted many times. The rearrangement joins TRBV20-1 to TRBJ1-1; D gene unclear. The CDR3 contains 14 residues. Trimming took 0 bases from V and 0 from J, leaving 8 bases between them. CDR1 and CDR2 from the germline V gene are DFQATT and SNEGSKA (reference sequence). CDR3 protein: CSARDSIMNTEAFF. The CDR3 DNA follows: TGCAGTGCTAGAGATTCCATCATGAACACTGAAGCTTTCTTT.

This chain links TRBV7-2 with TRBJ2-1; D uncertain. Looked up from germline, CDR1 is SGHTA and CDR2 is FQGNSA. The CDR3 runs 13 residues. Trimming took off 7 bases at V and 5 bases at J, with 12 bases between the two ends. CDR3 nucleotides: TGTGCCAGCACCCAGATGGCTCACAATGAGCAGTTCTTC. This sequence encodes CASTQMAHNEQFF.

The chain uses TRBV2 and TRBJ1-4; D is unclear. The germline gives CDR1 SNHLY, CDR2 FYNNEI. The CDR3 totals 15 residues. V shed 6 bases and J shed 0 bases, with 11 bases lying between them. In DNA form, the CDR3 reads TGTGCCAGCAGGGCCAACAGAGCAACTAATGAAAAACTGTTTTTT. Amino acid sequence: CASRANRATNEKLFF.

This clonotype occurred a few times. The V gene is TRBV3-1, the J gene TRBJ1-4; tentative D call: TRBD1 (5 bases). Trimming left V 6 bases short and J 7 bases short, with 18 bases between. The length of the CDR3 is 15 residues. Germline loops: CDR1 LGHDT, CDR2 YNNKEL (reference sequence). Here the CDR3 DNA reads TGTGCCAGCAGTGCCGGGGCCAGCGGCGCTGAAAAACTGTTTTTT. Protein: CASSAGASGAEKLFF. Combining the CDR3 with reference TRBV3-1 and TRBJ1-4 gives the whole variable domain DTAVSQTPKYLVTQMGNDKSIKCEQNLGHDTMYWYKQDSKKFLKIMFSYNNKELIINETVPNRFSPKSPDKAHLNLHINSLELGDSAVYFCASSAGASGAEKLFFGSGTQLSVL.

J is TRBJ1-1 and V is TRBV6-1, with TRBD1 as a possible D gene (6 bases). This CDR3 has 15 amino acids. V was cut by 0 bases and J by 2 bases, with 10 bases left in between. The germline V gene has CDR1 MNHNS and CDR2 SASEGT. CDR3 sequence: CASSEARGLNTEAFF. The CDR3 DNA is TGTGCCAGCAGTGAAGCTAGGGGGTTAAACACTGAAGCTTTCTTT.

The chain carries TRBV6-1 and TRBJ1-1; TRBD1 aligns across 7 bases. There are 16 residues in the CDR3. V trimming: 10 bases; J trimming: 4 bases; junction bases outside the gene matches: 18. From germline, CDR1 is MNHNS and CDR2 SASEGT. CDR3 region: CANSHGTEGWGTEAFF. The DNA for the CDR3 is TGTGCCAACAGCCATGGGACAGAGGGGTGGGGCACTGAAGCTTTCTTT.

CDR3 bases: TGTGCCAGCAGTCCTGGGACCGGGCTGGGGGCCCTCCACTTT. Its protein product is CASSPGTGLGALHF. The V gene is TRBV27, the J gene TRBJ1-6; D might be TRBD1 (5 bases). The germline V gene encodes CDR1 MNHEY and CDR2 SMNVEV (reference sequence). The CDR3 sequence is 14 residues long. V was clipped by 5 bases and J by 14 bases, with 19 bases between them.

This clonotype was seen ten or more times. CDR3 in amino acids: CASSTARYAYNEQFF. CDR3 sequence (DNA): TGTGCCAGCAGCACCGCCCGGTACGCCTACAATGAGCAGTTCTTC. The V and J genes are TRBV3-1 and TRBJ2-1; D remains ambiguous. The CDR3 runs to 15 residues. Germline values: CDR1 LGHDT, CDR2 YNNKEL (reference sequence). The germline V and J ends were trimmed by 5 bases and 2 bases, with 13 bases remaining between them.

The chain joins TRBV7-9 to TRBJ2-2; unclear D gene. CDR3 length: 16 amino acids. The V gene's germline CDR1 is SEHNR and CDR2 FQNEAQ (reference sequence). V was pared by 5 bases and J by 0 bases, with 13 bases between. The CDR3 region is CASSLLSITNTGELFF. The CDR3 DNA reads TGTGCCAGCAGCCTCCTGTCGATTACGAACACCGGGGAGCTGTTTTTT.

The chain links TRBV5-1 to TRBJ2-3, with 9 bases identical to TRBD1. The CDR3 is 14 amino acids. Germline CDR1 is SGHRS and CDR2 is YFSETQ. V lost 6 bases and J lost 5; bases outside the gene matches: 7. The DNA for the CDR3 is TGCGCCAGCAACTATGACAGGGGGGAAGATACGCAGTATTTT. Its protein product is CASNYDRGEDTQYF.

In this sample, this clonotype turned up many times. This chain links TRBV6-6 with TRBJ1-1; D may be TRBD1 (5 bases). Trimming took off 1 base at V and 1 base at J, with 7 bases between the two ends. Germline-derived CDR1 and CDR2 are MNHNY and SVGAGI (reference sequence). The CDR3 covers 14 residues. CDR3 residues: CASSYLGQNTEAFF. CDR3 sequence (DNA): TGTGCCAGCAGTTACTTGGGGCAGAACACTGAAGCTTTCTTT.

This clonotype showed up just a few times. The chain joins TRBV5-1 to TRBJ1-5, with D hard to call. In germline, CDR1 is SGHRS, CDR2 YFSETQ. The CDR3 has 13 residues. Trimming removed 3 bases at V and 6 bases at J, with 10 bases between. The CDR3 coding sequence is TGCGCCAGCAGCTCGAAGGGTGGTCAGCCCCAGCATTTT. This translates into CASSSKGGQPQHF.

This chain uses TRBV7-2 with TRBJ1-1; D remains ambiguous. The V gene's germline CDR1 is SGHTA and CDR2 FQGNSA. This CDR3 comprises 12 residues. Trimming removed 4 bases at V and 3 bases at J, with 6 bases between. The CDR3 DNA is TGTGCCAGCAGCTCCAGACACACTGAAGCTTTCTTT. This gives the protein CASSSRHTEAFF.

This clonotype was observed at least ten times. This rearrangement joins TRBV6-1 to TRBJ1-1, with 7 bases that match TRBD1. Germline trimming cut 5 bases from V and 0 bases from J; bases unmatched to any gene: 6. Germline V gene sequence: CDR1 MNHNS, CDR2 SASEGT. The CDR3 runs 15 residues. Here the CDR3 reads CASSRGTEMNTEAFF. The CDR3, as DNA: TGTGCCAGCAGTAGAGGGACAGAGATGAACACTGAAGCTTTCTTT.